A single sample gave rise to the 24 T cell receptor beta chains below, sequenced in a study of blood T cell repertoires in COVID-19. Profiling relied on immunoSEQ multiplex PCR, and the TCRdb table lists in-frame clones only, not all of them. The sample carries 250,000 to 400,000 clones, around 89% recorded once. Sequenced input: peripheral blood. The source is a woman aged 25 to 39 with COVID-19, enrolled during active disease.

The chain carries TRBV7-2 and TRBJ2-7; TRBD2 matches at 10 bases. CDR3 size: 16 residues. V lost 1 base, J lost 4 bases, and 7 bases stayed unmatched. Germline CDR1 SGHTA, CDR2 FQGNSA. CDR3 amino acids: CASSLEASGGLYEQYF. CDR3 bases: TGTGCCAGCAGCTTAGAGGCTAGCGGGGGCCTATACGAGCAGTACTTC.

The CDR3 nucleotides read TGTGCCAGCAGCCAGTACAGGGGGCCATACGGGGAGCTGTTTTTT. Encoded protein: CASSQYRGPYGELFF. The V gene is TRBV13, the J gene TRBJ2-2; 9 bases are shared with TRBD1. Per germline, CDR1 PRHDT and CDR2 FYEKMQ (reference sequence). Trimming removed 5 bases from V and 7 bases from J; junction bases left unmatched: 8. The CDR3 covers 15 residues. Variable domain in full (rest from reference TRBV13 and TRBJ2-2): AAGVIQSPRHLIKEKRETATLKCYPIPRHDTVYWYQQGPGQDPQFLISFYEKMQSDKGSIPDRFSAQQFSDYHSELNMSSLELGDSALYFCASSQYRGPYGELFFGEGSRLTVL.

This clone was detected once. The chain joins TRBV11-2 to TRBJ2-1; D is uncertain. The CDR3 extends over 13 amino acids. Germline loops: CDR1 SGHAT, CDR2 FQNNGV. V was shortened by 8 bases and J by 8 bases, with 16 bases between the two germline ends. This CDR3 is CASLSNPVHEQFF. DNA for the CDR3: TGTGCCAGCCTCTCTAACCCCGTCCATGAGCAGTTCTTC. The full variable domain, completed using reference TRBV11-2 and TRBJ2-1, is EAGVAQSPRYKIIEKRQSVAFWCNPISGHATLYWYQQILGQGPKLLIQFQNNGVVDDSQLPKDRFSAERLKGVDSTLKIQPAKLEDSAVYLCASLSNPVHEQFFGPGTRLTVL.

J is TRBJ2-2 and V is TRBV7-3, with TRBD1 identical over 12 bases. The CDR3 is 16 amino acids. Germline assignment: CDR1 SGHTA and CDR2 FQGTGA. Trimming removed 2 bases from V and 6 bases from J; junction bases left unmatched: 4. The CDR3 coding sequence is TGTGCCAGCAGCTTATCGGGACAGGGGGCAGCCGGGGAGCTGTTTTTT. Its protein is CASSLSGQGAAGELFF.

J is TRBJ2-7 and V is TRBV15; 9 nucleotides line up with TRBD1. Germline-derived CDR1 and CDR2 are LNHNV and YYDKDF (reference sequence). Trimming at V came to 0 bases and at J to 2 bases, leaving 2 bases not matched to a gene. CDR3 length: 15 residues. The DNA for the CDR3 is TGTGCCACCAGCAGAGAGACAGGGGGGCCCTACGAGCAGTACTTC. This gives the protein CATSRETGGPYEQYF.

This clone was seen only a few times. The V and J genes are TRBV28 and TRBJ1-3, with 8 bases identical to TRBD1. CDR1 is MDHEN, CDR2 SYDVKM, per germline. The trim removed 4 bases at V and 4 bases at J, leaving 6 bases unmatched. CDR3 length: 15 residues. CDR3: CASSWDRMGGNTIYF. CDR3 nucleotide sequence: TGTGCCAGCAGTTGGGACAGGATGGGCGGAAACACCATATATTTT.

The genes are TRBV30 and TRBJ1-2; 8 positions match TRBD1. The CDR3 sequence is 12 residues long. V gave up 8 bases and J gave up 7 bases; unmatched junction bases: 9. The germline V gene has CDR1 GTSNPN and CDR2 SVGIG (reference sequence). The CDR3: CAGPGQGGGYTF. CDR3 DNA sequence: TGTGCCGGCCCCGGACAGGGAGGTGGCTACACCTTC. The complete variable domain, with remaining parts taken from reference TRBV30 and TRBJ1-2, reads SQTIHQWPATLVQPVGSPLSLECTVEGTSNPNLYWYRQAAGRGLQLLFYSVGIGQISSEVPQNLSASRPQDRQFILSSKKLLLSDSGFYLCAGPGQGGGYTFGSGTRLTVV.

The rearrangement uses TRBV6-5 and TRBJ2-2; D is unresolved. The CDR3 covers 14 residues. Germline V gene sequence: CDR1 MNHEY, CDR2 SVGAGI. The V end was cut by 7 bases, the J end by 0 bases, with 9 bases between. For the CDR3, the DNA is TGTGCCAGCACCCGAAGCTCGAACACCGGGGAGCTGTTTTTT. Its protein product is CASTRSSNTGELFF.

The chain employs TRBV19 and TRBJ2-1; 8 nucleotides agree with TRBD2. This CDR3 has 19 residues. Trimming took 4 bases from V and 2 from J; bases not matched to a gene: 16. Germline CDR1 is LNHDA and CDR2 is SQIVND (reference sequence). The CDR3: CASSTRGYLSGGAYNEQFF. The CDR3 region has the DNA TGTGCCAGTAGTACCCGAGGGTATTTGAGCGGGGGAGCCTACAATGAGCAGTTCTTC.

This chain uses TRBV24-1 with TRBJ2-2, with D unclear. CDR1 and CDR2 from the germline V gene are KGHDR and SFDVKD. Trimming removed 7 bases at V and 6 bases at J, with 8 bases between. The CDR3 length is 12 residues. The CDR3 DNA reads TGTGCCACCAGAGGAGCCTCCGGGGAGCTGTTTTTT. Translation: CATRGASGELFF.

The V gene is TRBV28, the J gene TRBJ1-4; weak D call: TRBD1 (5 bases). The V end lost 3 bases, the J end lost 8 bases, and 13 bases lay between the germline ends. CDR1 is MDHEN and CDR2 is SYDVKM in the germline V gene. The CDR3 has 14 amino acids. The CDR3 protein is CASSLGRRGEKLFF. The DNA of the CDR3 is TGTGCCAGCAGTTTGGGGCGACGGGGGGAAAAACTGTTTTTT. Combining the CDR3 with reference TRBV28 and TRBJ1-4 gives the whole variable domain DVKVTQSSRYLVKRTGEKVFLECVQDMDHENMFWYRQDPGLGLRLIYFSYDVKMKEKGDIPEGYSVSREKKERFSLILESASTNQTSMYLCASSLGRRGEKLFFGSGTQLSVL.

This chain joins TRBV5-8 and TRBJ2-3, with 7 bases aligning to TRBD2. The J segment lost 2 bases and the V segment lost 2 bases, leaving 8 bases of the junction unmatched. The CDR3 spans 16 residues. The germline CDR1 and CDR2 sequences are SGHTS and YDEGEE. CDR3 amino acids: CASSLVARDYTDTQYF. CDR3 in DNA: TGTGCCAGCAGCTTAGTAGCGCGGGACTACACAGATACGCAGTATTTT.

The rearrangement uses TRBV29-1 and TRBJ1-1; no clear D gene. CDR3 size: 12 residues. V lost 5 bases and J 2 bases, leaving 9 bases between the germline ends. Germline lookup yields CDR1 SQVTM and CDR2 ANQGSEA. CDR3 DNA sequence: TGCAGCGTTACAGAAGGCAACACTGAAGCTTTCTTT. It codes for CSVTEGNTEAFF.

J is TRBJ1-4 and V is TRBV13, with D tentatively TRBD1 (5 bases). Trimming removed 0 bases at V and 0 bases at J, with 11 bases between. The germline gives CDR1 PRHDT, CDR2 FYEKMQ (reference sequence). This CDR3 comprises 17 residues. The CDR3 loop reads CASSLGRGASTNEKLFF. The CDR3 DNA reads TGTGCCAGCAGCTTAGGCCGCGGGGCATCAACTAATGAAAAACTGTTTTTT.

The chain is built from TRBV28 and TRBJ1-5; D remains unclear. CDR3 length: 14 amino acids. CDR1 and CDR2 (germline): MDHEN, SYDVKM. V shed 3 bases and J shed 9 bases, with 15 bases lying between them. The CDR3 protein is CASSFRQAMRPQHF. The CDR3 region has the DNA TGTGCCAGCAGTTTTCGGCAGGCCATGAGGCCCCAGCATTTT.

The chain's CDR3 is CASSLSGQGATNEKLFF. In DNA form, the CDR3 reads TGTGCCAGCAGTTTATCGGGACAGGGGGCCACTAATGAAAAACTGTTTTTT. The gene calls are TRBV27 and TRBJ1-4; the match to TRBD1 covers 12 bases. CDR1 is MNHEY, CDR2 SMNVEV, per germline (reference sequence). V dropped 0 bases and J dropped 2; count of bases not matched to a gene: 1. The CDR3 has 17 amino acids.

This clone was recorded once. The chain carries TRBV10-3 and TRBJ2-4; 10 bases are a match to TRBD1. CDR3 size: 15 residues. V shed 10 bases, J shed 5 bases, and the junction held 11 bases outside the gene matches. Looked up from germline, CDR1 is ENHRY and CDR2 is SYGVKD. The CDR3 sequence is CASKSGTGVENIQYF. The CDR3 DNA is TGTGCCAGTAAGTCCGGGACAGGGGTCGAAAACATTCAGTACTTC.

As concerns this clone: The DNA is left out, because the CDR3 cannot be placed on it with certainty; the CDR3 is given as TCRdb lists it. The chain is built from TRBV7-7 and TRBJ2-7; the DNA was not used to check the table's D call, TRBD1. CDR1 is SSHAT, CDR2 FNYEAQ, per germline (reference sequence). Counting both end residues, the CDR3 totals 10 amino acids. The CDR3 here is CASSFGPGRF.

This clone came up a few times. The chain links TRBV23-1 to TRBJ2-7; TRBD1 agrees at 7 bases. TRBV23-1 is an open reading frame whose function is uncertain. This CDR3 comprises 16 residues. V lost 0 bases to trimming and J lost 3 bases; unmatched junction nucleotides: 8. CDR3 nucleotide sequence: TGCGCCAGCAGTCAATCGAGGGCAGGGGGATGCTACGAGCAGTACGTC. Translating gives CASSQSRAGGCYEQYV.

This chain joins TRBV27 and TRBJ2-1, with TRBD2 matching 10 bases. This CDR3 is built from 18 residues. V gave up 5 bases and J gave up 1 base; unmatched junction bases: 11. Germline values: CDR1 MNHEY, CDR2 SMNVEV (reference sequence). In DNA form, the CDR3 reads TGTGCCAGCAGTCCAAAAGTTTCTAGCGGGGGATCCTACAATGAGCAGTTCTTC. Protein: CASSPKVSSGGSYNEQFF.

V and J are TRBV25-1 and TRBJ2-5; TRBD2 might be the D (8 bases). This CDR3 region has 16 residues. V lost 5 bases to trimming and J lost 5 bases, with 21 bases between them. Per germline, CDR1 MGHDK and CDR2 SYGVNS. Here the CDR3 DNA reads TGTGCCAGCAGTAGCTCAGCGGGGGCAGGGGGTGAGACCCAGTACTTC. It encodes CASSSSAGAGGETQYF.

The chain links TRBV3-1 (or the pseudogene TRBV3-2) to TRBJ2-1; 8 nucleotides align to TRBD2. This CDR3 spans 17 amino acids. V gave up 0 bases and J gave up 0 bases; unmatched junction bases: 4. Germline CDR1 reads LGHDT; CDR2 reads YNNKEL (reference sequence). The DNA of the CDR3 is TGTGCCAGCAGCCAAGATTGGGCGGGGGGCTCCTACAATGAGCAGTTCTTC. As protein: CASSQDWAGGSYNEQFF.

The chain has TRBV10-3 and TRBJ1-5, with TRBD1 matching over 7 bases. The germline V gene encodes CDR1 ENHRY and CDR2 SYGVKD. J gave up 2 bases and V 3 bases, and 1 base lay outside the gene matches. The CDR3 consists of 14 residues. CDR3: CAISDDRGNQPQHF. The CDR3 DNA reads TGTGCCATCAGTGATGACAGGGGCAATCAGCCCCAGCATTTT.

The CDR3 here is CASSVAPRTEAFF. CDR3 sequence (DNA): TGTGCCAGCAGCGTAGCTCCCCGGACTGAAGCTTTCTTT. The chain has TRBV9 and TRBJ1-1, with unresolved D. V was trimmed by 0 bases and J by 5 bases, leaving 8 bases between them. The CDR3 is 13 amino acids. Germline CDR1 SGDLS, CDR2 YYNGEE.